Shown below are 7 T cell receptor beta chains from a single sample sequenced in a study of cytomegalovirus exposure and HLA in healthy donors. Primers: 60 Vbeta forward and 13 Jbeta reverse. Produced via immunoSEQ multiplex PCR; TCRdb's table is partial and in-frame only. The sample shows some 90,000 clones, less than 85% of them seen only once. The sequencing sample was made of PBMCs. The source of these receptors is a man aged 25-45 years in good health and CMV-seropositive.

J is TRBJ2-5 and V is TRBV1; TRBD2 is the table's D call, not checked against the DNA. TRBV1 counts as a pseudogene. This CDR3 region has 23 residues. CDR3 loop: CTSSQSPPLSGALLGLNGGTQYF. In DNA form, the CDR3 reads TGCACCAGCAGCCAATCCCCGCCGCTTAGCGGGGCCCTGTTGGGATTAAACGGGGGGACCCAGTACTTC.

The chain links TRBV5-1 to TRBJ1-3; possible D gene TRBD1, 5 bases. Trimming stripped 0 bases from V and 4 bases from J, with 8 bases between. The CDR3 covers 14 residues. Germline V gene data show CDR1 as SGHRS and CDR2 as YFSETQ. CDR3 residues: CASSLAAGGNTIYF. For the CDR3, the DNA is TGCGCCAGCAGCTTGGCCGCAGGGGGAAACACCATATATTTT. Full variable domain (rest looked up from reference TRBV5-1 and TRBJ1-3): KAGVTQTPRYLIKTRGQQVTLSCSPISGHRSVSWYQQTPGQGLQFLFEYFSETQRNKGNFPGRFSGRQFSNSRSEMNVSTLELGDSALYLCASSLAAGGNTIYFGEGSWLTVV.

V usage is TRBV6-5 and J usage is TRBJ1-4; 8 bases are shared with TRBD1. The germline V gene encodes CDR1 MNHEY and CDR2 SVGAGI. V shed 0 bases, J shed 5 bases, and the junction held 2 bases outside the gene matches. The CDR3 runs 15 residues. CDR3: CASSYSDRGNEKLFF. The CDR3 DNA follows: TGTGCCAGCAGTTACTCAGACAGGGGAAATGAAAAACTGTTTTTT.

The CDR3: CASSSSYGSYEQYF. As DNA, the CDR3 is TGTGCCAGCAGCTCTAGTTACGGTTCCTACGAGCAGTACTTC. V gene TRBV11-2 combines with J gene TRBJ2-7; D remains unclear. The CDR3 length is 14 residues. CDR1 is SGHAT and CDR2 is FQNNGV in the germline V gene. Deletions cut 4 bases from V and 1 base from J, with 11 bases between.

This chain links TRBV2 with TRBJ1-1, with 7 nucleotides matching TRBD1. CDR3 length: 15 residues. J gave up 0 bases and V 6 bases, and 7 bases lay outside the gene matches. Per germline, CDR1 SNHLY and CDR2 FYNNEI. CDR3 loop: CASRTKGQMNTEAFF. Here the CDR3 DNA reads TGTGCCAGCAGAACAAAGGGACAGATGAACACTGAAGCTTTCTTT.

The V and J genes are TRBV27 and TRBJ1-1; 7 nucleotides agree with TRBD1. The CDR3 is made up of 16 amino acids. Germline CDR1 is MNHEY and CDR2 is SMNVEV (reference sequence). V was clipped by 5 bases and J by 4 bases; unmatched bases: 13. The CDR3: CASSAFVLRGRTEAFF. CDR3 DNA sequence: TGTGCCAGCAGTGCCTTTGTTCTGAGGGGGCGCACTGAAGCTTTCTTT.

The rearrangement uses TRBV7-2 and TRBJ2-5; TRBD1 agrees at 10 bases. J was trimmed by 3 bases and V by 3 bases; bases with no gene match: 7. Germline V gene lookup returns CDR1 SGHTA and CDR2 FQGNSA. The CDR3 totals 16 residues. This CDR3 is CASSLGTGTGEETQYF. In nucleotides, the CDR3 is TGTGCCAGCAGCTTGGGAACCGGGACAGGGGAAGAGACCCAGTACTTC.